This T cell receptor delta chain stems from a study of fetal and pediatric gammadelta thymocytes (dated by TCRdb to the early 2020s). About the study as a whole: Previously published data and newly generated, unpublished data were combined in the bulk gammadelta thymocyte repertoires, which were used to strengthen a single-cell study of gammadelta thymocyte development. Bulk TCR repertoire data were included to raise the number of subjects and reinforce the CDR3 publicity analysis. Bulk gammadelta thymocyte repertoires combined previously published data (refs 27,28) with unpublished data. The bulk gammadelta thymocyte repertoire set covered roughly ten subjects in total, 3 fetal thymus donors and 7 pediatric thymus donors. What the study reported, not specific to this receptor: Compared with post-natal repertoires, fetal gammadelta thymocyte repertoires were previously reported to be enriched for TRDV2, TRGV8 and TRGV9 usage, low N additions and public CDR3s.

Taking its sample share into account, this clone is large (0.1 to 1%). Its antigen target is currently unknown. No per-base quality is available; no much larger clone lies one base away. Sequencing instrument: Illumina MiSeq. Regarding the original processing steps: For the publicity analysis, the Vgamma9Vdelta2 and nonVgamma9Vdelta2 bulk CDR3 files from each subject were merged to form one combined repertoire per subject. Using base R and dplyr, each CDR3 amino acid sequence was checked across 9 single-cell datasets and roughly eleven bulk repertoires to give a publicity score ranging from 0 to 19. After TCRdb called clones again from the public reads with CATT, rows with identical DNA were merged. These V and J calls originate from TCRdb's pipeline instead of the authors' own analysis. For this sample there are roughly 1,500 delta-chain clones; 13% to 15% appear just once. Clones ranked in the top ten supply 5.5% to 8% of the sample.

V is pared back by 2 bases and J by 0 bases, with 15 bases lying between the germline termini. Inclusive of the bounding cysteine and phenylalanine, the CDR3 is 17 residues long. Only CDR3 DNA is held: 51 bases, read in frame from base 1. From a lookup of the germline V gene, CDR1 and CDR2 are GEAIGNYY and EKD. Staining of thymocytes was performed with Zombie NIR viability dye and with antibodies against CD3 (UCHT1), TCRgammadelta (11F2), TCRVgamma9 (IMMU360) and TCRVdelta2 (IMMU389). Bulk TRD and TRG CDR3 repertoires were generated separately from sorted Vgamma9Vdelta2 and nonVgamma9Vdelta2 gammadelta thymocytes of human fetal and pediatric thymuses. Pediatric thymus tissue was obtained in Belgium from children undergoing cardiac surgery. The pediatric thymus donors included in the study ranged in age from about 1 to 11 years. Thymic cell suspensions from fetal and post-natal thymuses were prepared as previously described. Vgamma9Vdelta2 thymocytes were sorted as cells that were CD3+ gammadeltaTCR+ Vgamma9+ Vdelta2+. Cells were sorted on a FACS Aria III cell sorter (BD Biosciences).

The sequence came from a child who underwent cardiac surgery and was recorded as healthy. The sample consisted of Vgamma9Vdelta2 gamma-delta T cells from the thymus. Per the publication, the cell subset or site label means: sorted CD3+gammadeltaTCR+Vgamma9+Vdelta2+ thymocytes. The V gene is TRDV2 and the J gene is TRDJ2; tentative D gene TRDD3, with 5 bases matching. The sequenced DNA is TGTGCCTGTGACATCAGGGGGGCCAAAGCTTTGACAGCACAACTCTTCTTT. This codes for CACDIRGAKALTAQLFF.